This note documents a single T cell receptor beta chain sequence. Study processing details: Amplified reference gene primers provided the basis for estimating nucleated cell counts. Some clones are missing from TCRdb's copy, which holds only in-frame ones; the method was immunoSEQ multiplex PCR. V and J calls and clone size are those listed in that table; D and trimming were worked out from the DNA. Of about 180,000 clones listed, 82% are singletons. Enrollees, 18 to 89 years old, lived in approximately 25 US areas. The data belong to a study of blood T cell repertoires in COVID-19. Study-wide context: T cells, B-cell-depleted T cells, or PBMCs provided the cDNA or gDNA that served as material.

Between the trimmed V and J ends, which lost 2 bases and 5 bases, there was a span of 9 bases. This CDR3 has 14 amino acids. The germline CDR1 and CDR2 sequences are KGHSY and FQNENV. The receptor comes from a man aged 55 to 70 who had recovered from COVID-19. Sequenced: PBMCs or T cells enriched from blood (not recorded which). The chain employs TRBV16 and TRBJ2-2, with D maybe TRBD1 (6 bases). CDR3 nucleotides: TGTGCCAGCAGCCAAGTACAGGGTACCGGGGAGCTGTTTTTT. This sequence encodes CASSQVQGTGELFF.